These 12 T cell receptor beta chains were sequenced from one sample in a study of cytomegalovirus exposure and HLA in healthy donors. 13 Jbeta primers and 60 Vbeta primers were used for the PCR. Sequencing was performed with immunoSEQ multiplex PCR; in TCRdb, only in-frame clones are kept and a portion is missing. The sample lists roughly 100,000 clones; less than 80% were seen once. The sample taken for sequencing was PBMCs. The receptors originated from a man in his forties in good health and CMV-seronegative.

The chain couples TRBV7-6 to TRBJ2-3; 8 bases line up with TRBD2. CDR3 length equals 15 residues. V lost 4 bases and J lost 4; bases outside the gene matches: 7. From germline, CDR1 is SGHVS and CDR2 FNYEAQ. The CDR3 DNA follows: TGTGCCAGCAGCTCTTATAGCGGGGTCCCAGATACGCAGTATTTT. It specifies CASSSYSGVPDTQYF.

The rearrangement links TRBV9 to TRBJ2-1; TRBD2 aligns across 10 bases. The CDR3 runs to 17 residues. With 4 bases clipped from V and 6 bases from J, the junction kept 13 bases outside the gene matches. Germline CDR1 reads SGDLS; CDR2 reads YYNGEE. The CDR3 bases are TGTGCCAGCAGCCCCCCCGTAGGAGCGGGAGGGGTCAATGAGCAGTTCTTC. Translated: CASSPPVGAGGVNEQFF.

The V gene is TRBV4-2, the J gene TRBJ2-3, with TRBD2 identical over 10 bases. This CDR3 contains 21 residues. Trimming at V came to 4 bases and at J to 0 bases, leaving 19 bases not matched to a gene. The germline CDR1 and CDR2 sequences are LGHNA and YNFKEQ. The CDR3 DNA reads TGTGCCAGCAGCCCTTTAAGAATGACCTCAGGGACTAGCGACAGCACAGATACGCAGTATTTT. Its protein is CASSPLRMTSGTSDSTDTQYF.

V usage is TRBV7-9 and J usage is TRBJ1-4, with D unclear. CDR3 length: 11 amino acids. Deletions cut 4 bases from V and 13 bases from J, with 10 bases between. Germline-derived CDR1 and CDR2 are SEHNR and FQNEAQ (reference sequence). In nucleotides, the CDR3 is TGTGCCAGCAGCTACGGACTCGGACTGTTTTTT. Translation gives CASSYGLGLFF.

The J gene is TRBJ1-1, the V gene TRBV6-5; D is perhaps TRBD1 (5 bases). The CDR3 contains 13 residues. Trimming took 5 bases from V and 5 from J, leaving 12 bases between them. CDR1 and CDR2 (germline): MNHEY, SVGAGI. CDR3: CASSIDRGTEAFF. The DNA for the CDR3 is TGTGCCAGCAGTATCGACCGGGGGACTGAAGCTTTCTTT.

A single count supports this clone. The genes are TRBV10-3 and TRBJ1-1, with 7 positions matching TRBD1. Trimming removed 4 bases from V and 3 bases from J; junction bases left unmatched: 5. The CDR3 consists of 14 residues. Germline loops: CDR1 ENHRY, CDR2 SYGVKD. Written as DNA, the CDR3 is TGTGCCATCAGTGGACAGGGTGGCGACACTGAAGCTTTCTTT. As protein: CAISGQGGDTEAFF.

This chain's CDR3 is CASSEGGTGGSYNEQFF. The CDR3 region has the DNA TGTGCCAGCAGCGAGGGGGGGACAGGGGGATCCTACAATGAGCAGTTCTTC. The chain joins TRBV9 to TRBJ2-1; 11 bases map to TRBD1. CDR3 length: 17 amino acids. Germline CDR1 and CDR2: SGDLS and YYNGEE. J gave up 1 base and V 3 bases, and 6 bases lay outside the gene matches. Variable domain in full (rest from reference TRBV9 and TRBJ2-1): DSGVTQTPKHLITATGQRVTLRCSPRSGDLSVYWYQQSLDQGLQFLIQYYNGEERAKGNILERFSAQQFPDLHSELNLSSLELGDSALYFCASSEGGTGGSYNEQFFGPGTRLTVL.

The V call is TRBV30, the J call TRBJ1-2; D might be TRBD1 (5 bases). V was shortened by 4 bases and J by 5 bases, with 11 bases between the two germline ends. Germline CDR1 is GTSNPN and CDR2 is SVGIG (reference sequence). The CDR3 covers 12 residues. The DNA for the CDR3 is TGTGCCTGGATGGTCGGGGGTTATGGCTACACCTTC. Translated, it gives CAWMVGGYGYTF.

V gene TRBV6-5 combines with J gene TRBJ2-5, with unresolved D. This CDR3 contains 14 residues. Germline CDR1 reads MNHEY; CDR2 reads SVGAGI. V shed 6 bases and J shed 1 base, with 12 bases lying between them. The CDR3 nucleotides are TGTGCCAGCAGGGATGACATGGGCCAAGAGACCCAGTACTTC. It specifies CASRDDMGQETQYF.

The rearrangement uses TRBV5-1 and TRBJ1-2; 10 bases match TRBD1. There are 13 residues in the CDR3. The V gene's germline CDR1 is SGHRS and CDR2 YFSETQ. Unmatched junction bases numbered 5, after V lost 4 bases and J lost 8 bases. Here the CDR3 reads CASSDGQGGGYTF. CDR3 coding DNA: TGCGCCAGCAGCGACGGACAGGGGGGCGGCTACACCTTC.

The rearrangement joins TRBV7-9 to TRBJ1-3; D is uncertain. Germline V gene lookup returns CDR1 SEHNR and CDR2 FQNEAQ (reference sequence). With 8 bases removed from V and 0 bases from J, the gap between germline ends came to 11 bases. CDR3 length: 14 residues. Here the CDR3 DNA reads TGTGCCAGCCGAATTCAGGCCTCTGGAAACACCATATATTTT. Its protein is CASRIQASGNTIYF. Complete variable domain (other parts from reference TRBV7-9 and TRBJ1-3): DTGVSQNPRHKITKRGQNVTFRCDPISEHNRLYWYRQTLGQGPEFLTYFQNEAQLEKSRLLSDRFSAERPKGSFSTLEIQRTEQGDSAMYLCASRIQASGNTIYFGEGSWLTVV.

Comment on this clone: This sample also contains other DNA sequences that code for the same CDR3. The V gene is TRBV11-2, the J gene TRBJ1-2, with 9 bases matching TRBD1. J was trimmed by 5 bases and V by 1 base; bases with no gene match: 5. The V gene's germline CDR1 is SGHAT and CDR2 FQNNGV. The CDR3 loop spans 15 amino acids. CDR3 sequence: CASSLAGTGRYGYTF. CDR3 bases: TGTGCCAGCAGCTTAGCAGGGACAGGGCGTTATGGCTACACCTTC.